Listed here is a single TCR beta chain. This record belongs to a study of PD-1 blockade in classical Hodgkin lymphoma. Germline V CDR1 and CDR2: SGHTS, YDEGEE. This CDR3 spans 16 amino acids. Losses at the gene ends were 0 bases for V and 4 bases for J; bases not matched to a gene: 3. All patients experienced relapse after autologous stem cell transplantation, and brentuximab vedotin exposure was variable. The data were produced by immunoSEQ multiplex PCR, yet TCRdb's version contains in-frame clones alone and is incomplete. This table has 40,000 to 50,000 clones, around four fifths appearing once. Material: peripheral blood mononuclear cells (PBMCs), obtained at baseline. The V and J genes are TRBV5-8 and TRBJ1-6; TRBD1 matches at 8 bases. The TCR originated in a human donor with classical Hodgkin lymphoma. The CDR3 region is CASSLEGTGYNSPLHF. In nucleotides, the CDR3 is TGTGCCAGCAGCTTGGAGGGGACAGGATATAATTCACCCCTCCACTTT. The full variable domain, with the rest looked up from reference TRBV5-8 and TRBJ1-6, is EAGVTQSPTHLIKTRGQQATLRCSPISGHTSVYWYQQALGLGLQFLLWYDEGEERNRGNFPPRFSGRQFPNYSSELNVNALELEDSALYLCASSLEGTGYNSPLHFGNGTRLTVT.